This T cell receptor beta chain stems from a study of blood T cell repertoires in COVID-19. Across the study: PBMCs, B-cell-depleted T cells, or T cells provided the cDNA or gDNA that made up the material.

Germline V gene sequence: CDR1 SEHNR, CDR2 FQNEAQ (reference sequence). This CDR3 has 15 residues. V was clipped by 1 base and J by 2 bases, with 11 bases between them. While infection was still active, Seattle patients were enrolled and then followed longitudinally. Some clones are missing from TCRdb's copy, which holds only in-frame ones; the method was immunoSEQ multiplex PCR. The sample has nearly 50,000 clones, 80% to 90% seen once. The sequence was obtained from a woman aged 80 or over with COVID-19, enrolled during active disease. The sequenced sample was peripheral blood. V usage is TRBV7-9 and J usage is TRBJ2-5, with D perhaps matching TRBD2 (6 bases). Here the CDR3 reads CASSLVLLAQETQYF. DNA of the CDR3: TGTGCCAGCAGCTTAGTCTTACTAGCTCAAGAGACCCAGTACTTC.